One sample yielded the 27 T cell receptor beta chains listed below, sequenced in a study of cytomegalovirus exposure and HLA in healthy donors. The PCR was carried out with 60 Vbeta primers and 13 Jbeta primers. Sequencing used immunoSEQ multiplex PCR; TCRdb keeps in-frame clones, though not all of them. This sample contains fewer than 150,000 clones. The sample taken for sequencing was PBMCs. Source of these receptors: an older woman in good health and CMV-seronegative.

This chain joins TRBV6-6 and TRBJ2-3; tentative D call: TRBD1 (6 bases). This CDR3 has 15 amino acids. The V end lost 9 bases, the J end lost 11 bases, and 27 bases lay between the germline ends. Germline assignment: CDR1 MNHNY and CDR2 SVGAGI (reference sequence). CDR3 DNA: TGTGCCAGTTGGGGGCAATCGGACGGTGAAAAAAGGCAGTATTTT. Protein sequence: CASWGQSDGEKRQYF.

CDR3 DNA sequence: TGTGCCAGCAGTCCCGCCTACGAGCAGTACTTC. Residues: CASSPAYEQYF. J is TRBJ2-7 and V is TRBV2; D is unresolved. The CDR3 covers 11 residues. CDR1 SNHLY and CDR2 FYNNEI come from the germline V gene. V was clipped by 5 bases and J by 2 bases, with 4 bases between them.

The J gene is TRBJ1-1, the V gene TRBV7-3, with 7 nucleotides matching TRBD1. CDR1 is SGHTA, CDR2 FQGTGA, per germline. With 6 bases clipped from V and 2 bases from J, the junction kept 3 bases outside the gene matches. The CDR3 is made up of 13 amino acids. DNA of the CDR3: TGTGCCAGCAGTCAGGGGGGAAACACTGAAGCTTTCTTT. Amino acid sequence: CASSQGGNTEAFF.

The gene calls are TRBV7-9 and TRBJ2-5; D is ambiguous. CDR1 and CDR2 from the germline V gene are SEHNR and FQNEAQ (reference sequence). Trimming took 2 bases from V and 5 from J, leaving 18 bases between them. The CDR3 is 16 amino acids. CDR3 protein: CASSLSLQAGMETQYF. The CDR3 nucleotides are TGTGCCAGCAGCTTAAGTCTCCAGGCTGGCATGGAGACCCAGTACTTC.

Concerning this clone itself: Sequence at one end of the junction differs from germline and may be a read error. Other DNA sequences within the sample encode an identical CDR3. This chain links TRBV27 with TRBJ1-1, with D hard to call. CDR1 MNHEY and CDR2 SMNVEV come from the germline V gene (reference sequence). The length of the CDR3 is 13 residues. CDR3 DNA sequence: TGTGCTAGCAGTCCGAGTCCACTACGGGGAGCTTTCTTT. This gives the protein CASSPSPLRGAFF.

This sequence joins TRBV18 and TRBJ2-5; no clear D. Germline-derived CDR1 and CDR2 are KGHSH and LQKENI. The CDR3 spans 15 residues. The V gene lost 6 bases and the J gene lost 2 bases, with 16 bases spanning the gap. The CDR3 is CASSPEADLQETQYF. The CDR3 nucleotides read TGTGCCAGCTCCCCAGAGGCGGATTTACAAGAGACCCAGTACTTC.

The chain has TRBV7-6 and TRBJ1-6; D gene uncertain. The V gene lost 2 bases and the J gene lost 0 bases, with 11 bases spanning the gap. The CDR3 extends over 17 amino acids. CDR1 SGHVS and CDR2 FNYEAQ come from the germline V gene. CDR3 protein: CASSLNRWSSYNSPLHF. In DNA form, the CDR3 reads TGTGCCAGCAGCTTAAACCGTTGGAGCTCCTATAATTCACCCCTCCACTTT.

V usage is TRBV2 and J usage is TRBJ1-2, with a tentative D call TRBD1 (6 bases). The V gene lost 7 bases and the J gene lost 2 bases, with 20 bases spanning the gap. Germline CDR1 reads SNHLY; CDR2 reads FYNNEI. CDR3 length equals 16 residues. The DNA for the CDR3 is TGTGCCAGCAAGAACGGGACAACTTTCCTCAACTATGGCTACACCTTC. Encoded protein: CASKNGTTFLNYGYTF.

The V gene is TRBV2, the J gene TRBJ2-3, with TRBD1 matching 7 bases. Per the germline V gene, CDR1 is SNHLY and CDR2 is FYNNEI. The length of the CDR3 is 17 residues. J was trimmed by 5 bases and V by 3 bases; bases with no gene match: 14. CDR3 sequence reads: CASSDKATGQGLDTQYF. CDR3 nucleotides: TGTGCCAGCAGTGATAAGGCGACAGGGCAAGGGTTAGATACGCAGTATTTT.

The rearrangement links TRBV2 to TRBJ1-5; D is unresolved. The CDR3 covers 13 residues. V was clipped by 1 base and J by 16 bases, with 17 bases between them. CDR1 and CDR2 from the germline V gene are SNHLY and FYNNEI. The chain's CDR3 is CASSEGRVPLNHF. CDR3 nucleotide sequence: TGTGCCAGCAGTGAAGGTCGCGTCCCGTTGAATCATTTT.

This chain links TRBV2 with TRBJ1-1; 9 bases agree with TRBD1. J gave up 3 bases and V 5 bases, and 7 bases lay outside the gene matches. The CDR3 length is 15 residues. From germline, CDR1 is SNHLY and CDR2 FYNNEI. DNA of the CDR3: TGTGCCAGCAGTTCCCGGGACAGGGTGGACACTGAAGCTTTCTTT. Amino acid sequence: CASSSRDRVDTEAFF. Looking up the rest from reference TRBV2 and TRBJ1-1 gives the full variable domain: EPEVTQTPSHQVTQMGQEVILRCVPISNHLYFYWYRQILGQKVEFLVSFYNNEISEKSEIFDDQFSVERPDGSNFTLKIRSTKLEDSAMYFCASSSRDRVDTEAFFGQGTRLTVV.

The chain combines TRBV15 with TRBJ1-5; 8 positions agree with TRBD1. With V trimmed by 2 bases and J by 0 bases, 9 bases remained unmatched. The CDR3 is made up of 18 amino acids. Looked up from germline, CDR1 is LNHNV and CDR2 is YYDKDF (reference sequence). CDR3 sequence: CATSRRDRRQYSNQPQHF. The CDR3 nucleotides read TGTGCCACCAGCAGACGGGACAGGAGACAGTATAGCAATCAGCCCCAGCATTTT.

The rearrangement uses TRBV28 and TRBJ2-7; D unresolved. V was pared by 3 bases and J by 5 bases, with 11 bases between. From germline, CDR1 is MDHEN and CDR2 SYDVKM. There are 13 residues in the CDR3. The CDR3 region is CASSFGPWDEQYF. The CDR3 DNA reads as TGTGCCAGCAGTTTTGGGCCGTGGGACGAGCAGTACTTC. Filled out from reference TRBV28 and TRBJ2-7, the complete variable domain reads DVKVTQSSRYLVKRTGEKVFLECVQDMDHENMFWYRQDPGLGLRLIYFSYDVKMKEKGDIPEGYSVSREKKERFSLILESASTNQTSMYLCASSFGPWDEQYFGPGTRLTVT.

The chain combines TRBV6-6 with TRBJ1-6, with no clear D. There are 16 residues in the CDR3. From germline, CDR1 is MNHNY and CDR2 SVGAGI (reference sequence). Trimming stripped 1 base from V and 4 bases from J, with 11 bases between. CDR3 loop: CASSYYSGTYNSPLHF. The DNA for the CDR3 is TGTGCCAGCAGTTACTACTCAGGAACATATAATTCACCCCTCCACTTT.

J is TRBJ1-3 and V is TRBV28, with D perhaps matching TRBD1 (5 bases). Trimming removed 1 base from V and 8 bases from J, with 12 bases in between. Germline V gives CDR1 MDHEN, CDR2 SYDVKM. This CDR3 spans 14 amino acids. The CDR3 reads CASSLSQGGDTIYF. The CDR3 bases are TGTGCCAGCAGTTTATCGCAGGGTGGGGACACCATATATTTT.

V usage is TRBV6-4 and J usage is TRBJ1-6; 8 nucleotides line up with TRBD1. Germline trimming cut 1 base from V and 2 bases from J; bases unmatched to any gene: 7. Germline CDR1 is MRHNA and CDR2 is SNTAGT. The CDR3 consists of 18 residues. CDR3 coding DNA: TGTGCCAGCAGTGACTATGAGGGACAGGCCACCTATAATTCACCCCTCCACTTT. Its protein is CASSDYEGQATYNSPLHF.

The rearrangement links TRBV28 to TRBJ1-1; D uncertain. Germline values: CDR1 MDHEN, CDR2 SYDVKM. V was trimmed by 7 bases and J by 11 bases, leaving 14 bases between them. The CDR3 runs to 11 residues. The CDR3 loop is CASNLPGEAFF. As DNA, the CDR3 is TGTGCCAGCAACCTGCCTGGGGAGGCTTTCTTT.

V and J are TRBV5-6 and TRBJ2-7, with D perhaps matching TRBD2 (5 bases). CDR1 and CDR2 from the germline V gene are SGHDT and YYEEEE. The ends were cut back, 2 bases at V and 6 bases at J, with 12 bases in the middle. This CDR3 spans 13 amino acids. CDR3 sequence reads: CASSFPREGEQYF. CDR3 bases: TGTGCCAGCAGCTTTCCCCGGGAAGGCGAGCAGTACTTC.

The chain recombines TRBV5-1 with TRBJ1-1; TRBD1 is a possible D gene (6 bases). The V and J ends lost 4 bases and 0 bases respectively, with 16 bases between them. Germline V lookup: CDR1 SGHRS, CDR2 YFSETQ. This CDR3 comprises 16 residues. As DNA, the CDR3 is TGCGCCAGCAGCCTCGGGACAAATCTACTGAACACTGAAGCTTTCTTT. Translated: CASSLGTNLLNTEAFF.

This chain connects TRBV7-6 to TRBJ2-2; the match to TRBD1 covers 8 bases. Germline loops: CDR1 SGHVS, CDR2 FNYEAQ. The CDR3 extends over 18 amino acids. V trimming: 1 base; J trimming: 7 bases; junction bases outside the gene matches: 14. CDR3 region: CASSLVGLTGERDGELFF. The CDR3 nucleotides are TGTGCCAGCAGCTTAGTTGGGTTGACAGGGGAACGGGACGGGGAGCTGTTTTTT. Together with reference TRBV7-6 and TRBJ2-2, the CDR3 gives the full variable domain: GAGVSQSPRYKVTKRGQDVALRCDPISGHVSLYWYRQALGQGPEFLTYFNYEAQQDKSGLPNDRFSAERPEGSISTLTIQRTEQRDSAMYRCASSLVGLTGERDGELFFGEGSRLTVL.

The J gene is TRBJ1-3, the V gene TRBV7-6; D is possibly TRBD1 (6 bases). Trimming stripped 5 bases from V and 0 bases from J, with 17 bases between. The germline V gene has CDR1 SGHVS and CDR2 FNYEAQ. The CDR3 extends over 17 amino acids. Written as DNA, the CDR3 is TGTGCCAGCAGCCATTCTACGGGACAAACCTCTGGAAACACCATATATTTT. Translated, it gives CASSHSTGQTSGNTIYF.

Comments on this clone: The same CDR3 also results from other DNA sequences found in this sample. This chain connects TRBV6-5 to TRBJ1-2, with D tentatively TRBD1 (5 bases). CDR3 length equals 13 residues. Trimming stripped 3 bases from V and 3 bases from J, with 8 bases between. Germline CDR1 and CDR2: MNHEY and SVGAGI. The CDR3 here is CASSYDRDYGYTF. The DNA of the CDR3 is TGTGCCAGCAGTTATGACAGAGACTATGGCTACACCTTC.

The rearrangement links TRBV19 to TRBJ1-2; the D gene is possibly TRBD1 (6 bases). This CDR3 is 13 amino acids long. Germline V gene sequence: CDR1 LNHDA, CDR2 SQIVND (reference sequence). The V gene lost 6 bases and the J gene lost 8 bases, with 16 bases spanning the gap. CDR3 DNA: TGTGCCAGTAGCTTCCAGGGGAAGGGCGGCTACACCTTC. Translating it yields CASSFQGKGGYTF.

J is TRBJ1-1 and V is TRBV29-1; possibly TRBD1 for D (6 bases). The CDR3 runs 15 residues. Germline V CDR1 and CDR2: SQVTM, ANQGSEA. V gave up 6 bases and J gave up 0 bases, with 17 bases separating them. The CDR3 DNA follows: TGCAGCGTGTTAGGACAGTTACTAATGAACACTGAAGCTTTCTTT. Protein: CSVLGQLLMNTEAFF.

This rearrangement joins TRBV21-1 to TRBJ1-2; the tabulated D call, TRBD1, remains unverified against the DNA. TRBV21-1 is a listed pseudogene. This CDR3 is 15 amino acids long. The CDR3 protein is CASREQGVSNYGYTF. The CDR3 DNA follows: TGTGCCAGCAGGGAACAGGGGGTATCTAACTATGGCTACACCTTC.

The rearrangement links TRBV18 to TRBJ1-1; D is undetermined. The CDR3 covers 16 residues. The V end was cut by 2 bases, the J end by 2 bases, with 15 bases between. Looked up from germline, CDR1 is KGHSH and CDR2 is LQKENI. The CDR3 sequence is CASSPFSGPSNTEAFF. CDR3 DNA: TGTGCCAGCTCACCATTTAGCGGACCTTCAAACACTGAAGCTTTCTTT.

V usage is TRBV5-3 and J usage is TRBJ2-4; the match to TRBD1 covers 7 bases. TRBV5-3 is identified as an open reading frame with a role that is uncertain. The CDR3 has 17 residues. The V gene end was trimmed by 2 bases and the J gene end by 0 bases; junction bases not matched to a gene: 8. In DNA form, the CDR3 reads TGTGCCAGAAGCTTAGGACAGGCCGACAAAGCCAAAAACATTCAGTACTTC. It specifies CARSLGQADKAKNIQYF.